The table lists the clone carrying this TCR beta chain with a few counts. Its target is not known. The CDR3 covers 16 residues. CDR1 and CDR2 (germline): MGHRA, YSYEKL. The V and J ends lost 2 bases and 4 bases, in that order; junction bases with no gene match: 7. The data belong to a study of CD8+ T cells in alopecia areata. Study findings and constraints: Mouse data revealed clearer TCR sharing than patient data did, a gap possibly tied to HLA.

Extracted RNA was reverse transcribed into cDNA, the sequencing template. Sequenced by immunoSEQ multiplex PCR; TCRdb stores in-frame clones only, minus some. The sample contains approximately 58,000 clones, roughly 47% of which appear only once. This chain connects TRBV4-1 to TRBJ2-2; 7 nucleotides match TRBD2. The sequencing input was NKG2D-low CD8+ T cells sorted from blood. The sequence was collected from a human donor with alopecia areata. CDR3 sequence: CASSQWASGGTGELFF. CDR3 DNA: TGCGCCAGCAGCCAATGGGCTAGCGGAGGCACCGGGGAGCTGTTTTTT.